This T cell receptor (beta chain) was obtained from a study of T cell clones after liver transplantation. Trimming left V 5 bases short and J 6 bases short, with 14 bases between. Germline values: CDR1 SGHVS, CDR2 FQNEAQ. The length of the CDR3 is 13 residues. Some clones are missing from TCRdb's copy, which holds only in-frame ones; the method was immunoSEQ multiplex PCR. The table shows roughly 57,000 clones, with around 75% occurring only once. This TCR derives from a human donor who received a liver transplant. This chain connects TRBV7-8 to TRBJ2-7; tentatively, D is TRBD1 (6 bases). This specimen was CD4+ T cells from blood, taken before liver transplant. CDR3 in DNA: TGTGCCAGCAGCAGATTACAGGGTCGCGAGCAGTACTTC. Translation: CASSRLQGREQYF.